The T cell receptor (beta chain) under discussion was sequenced for a study of shared clonotypes between healthy human individuals. Background on the study: For every donor, three CD4 naive, three CD4 memory, two CD8 naive and one CD8 memory plates were used. The study's findings and limits: Estimated richness was generally greater in naive than memory subsets. Generation probability values for non-shared clonotypes were lower than those for clonotypes shared by all four donors. Few donors limited the genetic and exposure-history diversity represented.

Sequenced by immunoSEQ multiplex PCR; TCRdb stores in-frame clones only, minus some. The sample holds approximately 2.3 million clones, approximately 93% seen once. Trimming removed 4 bases from V and 6 bases from J, with 8 bases in between. Germline V gene lookup returns CDR1 SGHTA and CDR2 FQGNSA. This CDR3 comprises 12 residues. A note on this clone: Its cognate antigen is unknown.

The chain carries TRBV7-2 and TRBJ2-3; D is unresolved. This clonotype was obtained from a man younger than 30 in good health. Some clones in this sample may be carry-over from other donors' samples. The specimen sequenced was naive CD4+ T cells from PBMCs. Indicated subset: CD45RA+ positively selected. DNA for the CDR3: TGTGCCAGCAGCTCCCCAGTGGATACGCAGTATTTT. Amino acid sequence: CASSSPVDTQYF.